The 14 T cell receptor beta chains below all came from one sample that was sequenced in a study of T cells in Graves' hyperthyroidism and ophthalmopathy. What was amplified from RNA transcripts were TCR beta CDR3 regions. HTBI primers were the set used in a first-round RT-PCR of the TCR CDR3. MiXCR was run by TCRdb on the multiplex PCR reads, yielding one entry per CDR3 protein. This table has roughly 640,000 distinct CDR3 sequences, about a sixth appearing once. Input material: blood. These receptors all come from a woman aged 40 to 50 with Graves' ophthalmopathy.

This clonotype was recorded at least ten times. The DNA for the CDR3 is TGCGCCAGCAGCAGGGACAGGGGGGCTGGCACTGAAGCTTTCTTT. Translation gives CASSRDRGAGTEAFF. This sequence joins TRBV5-1 and TRBJ1-1; 11 bases fit TRBD1. The CDR3 totals 15 residues. Germline values: CDR1 SGHRS, CDR2 YFSETQ. Trimming removed 4 bases from V and 4 bases from J; junction bases left unmatched: 6.

Many counts were recorded for this clonotype. The CDR3 protein is CASSLGSLSYNEQFF. The CDR3 DNA follows: TGCGCCAGCAGCTTGGGCAGCCTCTCCTACAATGAGCAGTTCTTC. The chain links TRBV5-1 to TRBJ2-1; D unresolved. Germline V gives CDR1 SGHRS, CDR2 YFSETQ. V shed 0 bases and J shed 0 bases, with 7 bases lying between them. This CDR3 is 15 amino acids long.

Ten or more counts support this clonotype. The rearrangement links TRBV6-1 to TRBJ2-1; 7 bases map to TRBD2. The CDR3 totals 14 residues. Losses at the gene ends were 7 bases for V and 0 bases for J; bases not matched to a gene: 3. Germline CDR1 MNHNS, CDR2 SASEGT. CDR3 region: CASTSGSSYNEQFF. As DNA, the CDR3 is TGTGCCAGCACTAGCGGAAGCTCCTACAATGAGCAGTTCTTC.

Comments on this clonotype: Lacking the conserved final phenylalanine or tryptophan, this CDR3 likely reflects a read error. The rearrangement uses TRBV3-1 and TRBJ2-7, with D hard to call. Germline-derived CDR1 and CDR2 are LGHDT and YNNKEL (reference sequence). The CDR3 sequence is 15 residues long. With 0 bases removed from V and 2 bases from J, the gap between germline ends came to 11 bases. The CDR3 region is CASSQDLRRTYEQYL. DNA of the CDR3: TGTGCCAGCAGCCAAGATCTGAGACGGACCTACGAGCAGTACCTC.

In its sample, this clonotype was seen a few times. V and J are TRBV28 and TRBJ2-7, with no clear D. The V end was cut by 10 bases, the J end by 4 bases, with 14 bases between. CDR1 is MDHEN and CDR2 is SYDVKM in the germline V gene. The CDR3 contains 12 residues. DNA for the CDR3: TGTGCCACCCGTGCCTCAGGTTACGAGCAGTACTTC. This codes for CATRASGYEQYF.

The J gene is TRBJ1-2, the V gene TRBV6-6; 8 bases fit TRBD1. The CDR3 loop spans 14 amino acids. The trim removed 2 bases at V and 6 bases at J, leaving 5 bases unmatched. Germline CDR1 is MNHNY and CDR2 is SVGAGI (reference sequence). CDR3 sequence reads: CASSYTETGDGYTF. CDR3 bases: TGTGCCAGCAGTTACACGGAGACAGGGGATGGCTACACCTTC.

This clonotype was picked up many times. The rearrangement joins TRBV18 to TRBJ1-6; D might be TRBD1 (5 bases). Trimming removed 1 base from V and 10 bases from J, with 11 bases in between. Germline V gives CDR1 KGHSH, CDR2 LQKENI. The CDR3 is made up of 14 amino acids. CDR3 coding DNA: TGTGCCAGCTCACCACGCAGGGAAGAGTCACCCCTCCACTTT. Protein: CASSPRREESPLHF.

The genes are TRBV6-2 or TRBV6-3 and TRBJ1-5; TRBD1 might be the D (5 bases). V was cut by 7 bases and J by 7 bases, with 11 bases left in between. Germline V gene data show CDR1 as MNHEY and CDR2 as SVGEGT. CDR3 length: 12 amino acids. DNA of the CDR3: TGTGCCAGCACAGGGCGAGGGCAGCCCCAGCATTTT. Its protein is CASTGRGQPQHF.

The V and J genes are TRBV6-1 and TRBJ1-5; D perhaps matches TRBD1 (5 bases). Per the germline V gene, CDR1 is MNHNS and CDR2 is SASEGT. The CDR3 has 16 amino acids. With 6 bases removed from V and 3 bases from J, the gap between germline ends came to 18 bases. The CDR3 here is CASSPWGRGDNQPQHF. The CDR3 region has the DNA TGTGCCAGCAGCCCTTGGGGGAGGGGAGACAATCAGCCCCAGCATTTT.

The genes are TRBV19 and TRBJ2-1, with a tentative D call TRBD2 (7 bases). Germline CDR1 LNHDA, CDR2 SQIVND (reference sequence). V lost 10 bases and J lost 8, with 24 bases in between. The CDR3 sequence is 15 residues long. The CDR3 is CATSETGGRIYEQFF. CDR3 sequence (DNA): TGTGCCACCAGCGAGACCGGGGGGCGAATATATGAGCAGTTCTTC.

This clonotype was counted ten times or more. The chain combines TRBV6-1 with TRBJ2-7, with 8 bases identical to TRBD2. V trimming: 8 bases; J trimming: 0 bases; junction bases outside the gene matches: 6. Germline loops: CDR1 MNHNS, CDR2 SASEGT. This CDR3 has 14 residues. For the CDR3, the DNA is TGTGCCAGCGCGGGGGGCGAGGCCTCCTACGAGCAGTACTTC. Amino acids: CASAGGEASYEQYF.

This clonotype was seen a few times. A much larger clone differs from this one at a single base, so this may be a read error. This rearrangement joins TRBV7-9 to TRBJ2-1, with TRBD2 matching over 12 bases. This CDR3 spans 16 amino acids. CDR1 and CDR2 from the germline V gene are SEHNR and FQNEAQ (reference sequence). V lost 5 bases and J lost 7; bases outside the gene matches: 9. The CDR3 sequence: CASSPTASGRGNEQFF. CDR3 DNA sequence: TGTGCCAGCAGCCCGACGGCTAGCGGGAGGGGTAATGAGCAGTTCTTC.

This clonotype has just a few counts. Being one base from a much bigger clone, this may be a read error. The gene calls are TRBV27 and TRBJ1-6; unclear D gene. Germline CDR1 is MNHEY and CDR2 is SMNVEV (reference sequence). This CDR3 region has 13 residues. The CDR3 DNA follows: TGTTCCAGCAGTTTATATAACCGTTCACCCCTCCACTTT. This codes for CSSSLYNRSPLHF.

This clonotype was observed a handful of times. The chain recombines TRBV11-1 with TRBJ2-1; D unclear. CDR1 SGHAT and CDR2 FQDESV come from the germline V gene (reference sequence). V was shortened by 5 bases and J by 0 bases, with 5 bases between the two germline ends. This CDR3 has 13 residues. In DNA, the CDR3 is TGTGCCAGCAGCCATTACTCCTACAATGAGCAGTTCTTC. This encodes CASSHYSYNEQFF.